This TCR beta chain was found in a study of blood T cell repertoires in COVID-19. As for the study in general: Both acute and convalescent COVID-19 samples were obtained from the United States, Italy and Spain.

The V gene end was trimmed by 0 bases and the J gene end by 7 bases; junction bases not matched to a gene: 14. The CDR3 totals 18 residues. Germline V lookup: CDR1 KGHDR, CDR2 SFDVKD. Clones were read by immunoSEQ multiplex PCR, and TCRdb kept only the in-frame ones, dropping some. The table lists hundreds of thousands of clones, roughly 90% of them singletons, with around 1.3% in the top ten. The specimen was peripheral blood. The V call is TRBV24-1, the J call TRBJ2-1; 7 nucleotides line up with TRBD1. The source is a man in his forties or fifties with acute or convalescent COVID-19. The CDR3: CATSDLCPLDRARNEQFF. CDR3 nucleotides: TGTGCCACCAGTGATTTGTGCCCTCTTGACAGGGCTAGGAATGAGCAGTTCTTC.